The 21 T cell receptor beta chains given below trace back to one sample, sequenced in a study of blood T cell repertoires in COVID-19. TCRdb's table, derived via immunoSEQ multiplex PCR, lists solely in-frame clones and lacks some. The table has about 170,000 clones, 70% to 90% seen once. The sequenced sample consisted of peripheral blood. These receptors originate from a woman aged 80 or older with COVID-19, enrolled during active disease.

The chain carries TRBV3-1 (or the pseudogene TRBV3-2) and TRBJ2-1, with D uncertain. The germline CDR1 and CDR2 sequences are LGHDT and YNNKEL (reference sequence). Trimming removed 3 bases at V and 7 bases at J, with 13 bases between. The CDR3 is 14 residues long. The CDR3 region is CASSHNSERNEQFF. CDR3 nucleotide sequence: TGTGCCAGCAGCCACAACTCTGAGCGAAATGAGCAGTTCTTC.

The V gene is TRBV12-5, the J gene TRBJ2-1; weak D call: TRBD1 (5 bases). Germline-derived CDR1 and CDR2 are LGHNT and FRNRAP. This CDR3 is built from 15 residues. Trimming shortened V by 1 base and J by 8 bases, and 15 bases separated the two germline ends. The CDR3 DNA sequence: TGTGCTAGTGGTTTGGGGTCAGGGTCTCGAGATGAGCAGTTCTTC. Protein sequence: CASGLGSGSRDEQFF.

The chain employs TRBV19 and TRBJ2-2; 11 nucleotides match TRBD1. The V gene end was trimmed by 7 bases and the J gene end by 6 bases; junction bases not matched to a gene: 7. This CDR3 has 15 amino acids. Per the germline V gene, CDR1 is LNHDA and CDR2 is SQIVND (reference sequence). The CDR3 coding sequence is TGTGCCAGTACCCCCGGGACAGGGGGACCCGGGGAGCTGTTTTTT. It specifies CASTPGTGGPGELFF.

The CDR3 is CASSPQDSWGYEQYF. The CDR3 nucleotides are TGTGCCAGCAGCCCACAGGACAGCTGGGGCTACGAGCAGTACTTC. V and J are TRBV6-5 and TRBJ2-7, with D possibly being TRBD1 (6 bases). The CDR3 has 15 amino acids. Per germline, CDR1 MNHEY and CDR2 SVGAGI. Trimming cost V 6 bases and J 3 bases, with 18 bases left between them.

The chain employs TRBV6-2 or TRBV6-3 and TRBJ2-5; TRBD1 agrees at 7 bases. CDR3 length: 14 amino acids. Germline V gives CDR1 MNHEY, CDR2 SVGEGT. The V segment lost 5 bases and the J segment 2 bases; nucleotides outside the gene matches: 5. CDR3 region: CASSHRGLQETQYF. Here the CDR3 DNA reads TGTGCCAGCAGTCACAGGGGCCTTCAAGAGACCCAGTACTTC.

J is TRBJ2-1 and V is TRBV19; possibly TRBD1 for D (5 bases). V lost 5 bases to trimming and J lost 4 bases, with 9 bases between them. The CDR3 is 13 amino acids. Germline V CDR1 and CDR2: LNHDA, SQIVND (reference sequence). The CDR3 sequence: CASSSAGYNEQFF. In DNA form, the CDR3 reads TGTGCCAGTAGTTCAGCAGGGTACAATGAGCAGTTCTTC.

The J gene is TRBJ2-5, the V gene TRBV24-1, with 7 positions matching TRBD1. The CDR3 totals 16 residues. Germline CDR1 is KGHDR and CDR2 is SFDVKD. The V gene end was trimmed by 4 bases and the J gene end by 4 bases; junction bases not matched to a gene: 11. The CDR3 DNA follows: TGTGCCACCAGTGAAGGGGGCCGGGACACACGAGAGACCCAGTACTTC. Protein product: CATSEGGRDTRETQYF.

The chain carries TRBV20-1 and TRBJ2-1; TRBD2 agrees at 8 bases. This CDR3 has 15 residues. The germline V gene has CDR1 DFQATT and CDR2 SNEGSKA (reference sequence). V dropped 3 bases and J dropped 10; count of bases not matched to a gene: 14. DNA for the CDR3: TGCAGTGCTAGTCCCATCGAATTATTAGCGGGAGAGCAGTTCTTC. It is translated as CSASPIELLAGEQFF.

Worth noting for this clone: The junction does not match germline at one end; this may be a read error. The CDR3 reads CASSVDSSGANVLTF. The CDR3 DNA sequence: TGTGCCAGTAGTGTAGACAGCTCTGGGGCCAACGTCCTGACTTTC. The chain has TRBV19 and TRBJ2-6; tentative D call: TRBD1 (5 bases). The CDR3 totals 15 residues. From germline, CDR1 is LNHDA and CDR2 SQIVND (reference sequence).

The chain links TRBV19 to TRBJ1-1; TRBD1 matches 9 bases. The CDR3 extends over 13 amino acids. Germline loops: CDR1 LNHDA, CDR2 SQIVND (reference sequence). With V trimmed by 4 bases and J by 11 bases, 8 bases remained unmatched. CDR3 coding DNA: TGTGCCAGTAGTACCGGGACAGGGTTGTTGGCTTTCTTT. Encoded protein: CASSTGTGLLAFF.

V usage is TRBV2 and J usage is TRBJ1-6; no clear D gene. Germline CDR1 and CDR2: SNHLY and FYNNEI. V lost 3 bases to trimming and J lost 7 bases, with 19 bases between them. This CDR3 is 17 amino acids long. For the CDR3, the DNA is TGTGCCAGCAGTGATGTCAAGGCCCCCGGAGGGAATTCACCCCTCCACTTT. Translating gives CASSDVKAPGGNSPLHF.

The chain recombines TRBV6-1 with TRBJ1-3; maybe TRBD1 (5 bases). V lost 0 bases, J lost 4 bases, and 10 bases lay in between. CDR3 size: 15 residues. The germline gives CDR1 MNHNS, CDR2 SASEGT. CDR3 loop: CASSEAPGWGNTIYF. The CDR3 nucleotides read TGTGCCAGCAGTGAAGCGCCAGGGTGGGGAAACACCATATATTTT.

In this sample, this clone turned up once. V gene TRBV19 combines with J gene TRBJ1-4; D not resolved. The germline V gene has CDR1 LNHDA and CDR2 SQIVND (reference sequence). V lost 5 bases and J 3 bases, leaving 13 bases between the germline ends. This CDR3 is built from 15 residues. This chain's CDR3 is CASSETSGSNEKLFF. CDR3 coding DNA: TGTGCCAGTAGTGAAACAAGCGGTTCTAATGAAAAACTGTTTTTT. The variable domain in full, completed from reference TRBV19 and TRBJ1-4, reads DGGITQSPKYLFRKEGQNVTLSCEQNLNHDAMYWYRQDPGQGLRLIYYSQIVNDFQKGDIAEGYSVSREKKESFPLTVTSAQKNPTAFYLCASSETSGSNEKLFFGSGTQLSVL.

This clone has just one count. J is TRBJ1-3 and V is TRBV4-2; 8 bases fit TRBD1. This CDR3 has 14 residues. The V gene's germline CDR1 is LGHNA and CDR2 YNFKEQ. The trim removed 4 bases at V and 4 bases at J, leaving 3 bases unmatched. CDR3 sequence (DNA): TGTGCCAGCAGCCCGACAGGGGCAGGAAACACCATATATTTT. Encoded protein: CASSPTGAGNTIYF.

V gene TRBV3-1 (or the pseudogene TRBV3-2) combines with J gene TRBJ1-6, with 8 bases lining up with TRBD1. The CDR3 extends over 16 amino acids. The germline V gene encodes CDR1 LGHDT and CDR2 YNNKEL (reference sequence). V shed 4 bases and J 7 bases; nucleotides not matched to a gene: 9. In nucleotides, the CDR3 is TGTGCCAGCAGCCGAGATCCCCGACAGGGGAATTCACCCCTCCACTTT. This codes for CASSRDPRQGNSPLHF.

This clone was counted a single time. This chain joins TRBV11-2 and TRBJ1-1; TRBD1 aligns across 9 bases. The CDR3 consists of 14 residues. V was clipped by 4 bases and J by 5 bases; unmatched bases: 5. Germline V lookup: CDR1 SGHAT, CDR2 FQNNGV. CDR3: CASSWRDRATEAFF. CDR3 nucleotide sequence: TGTGCCAGCAGCTGGCGGGACAGGGCTACTGAAGCTTTCTTT.

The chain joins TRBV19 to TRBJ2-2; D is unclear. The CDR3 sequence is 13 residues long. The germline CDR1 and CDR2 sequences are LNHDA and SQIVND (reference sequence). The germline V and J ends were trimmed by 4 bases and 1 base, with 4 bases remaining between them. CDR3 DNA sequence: TGTGCCAGTAGTACACAGAACACCGGGGAGCTGTTTTTT. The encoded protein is CASSTQNTGELFF.

The CDR3 nucleotides are TGCAGTGCGGGACAGGGTGACTACACCTTC. This encodes CSAGQGDYTF. The chain carries TRBV20-1 and TRBJ1-2; 9 nucleotides agree with TRBD1. In germline, CDR1 is DFQATT, CDR2 SNEGSKA (reference sequence). The CDR3 runs to 10 residues. The trim removed 6 bases at V and 10 bases at J, leaving 3 bases unmatched.

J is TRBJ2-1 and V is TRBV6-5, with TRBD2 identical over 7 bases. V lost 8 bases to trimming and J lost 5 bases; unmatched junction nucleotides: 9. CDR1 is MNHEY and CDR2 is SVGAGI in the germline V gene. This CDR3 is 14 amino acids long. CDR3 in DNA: TGTGCCAGCCAGAGGGCGGGAGCCAACAATGAGCAGTTCTTC. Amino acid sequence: CASQRAGANNEQFF.

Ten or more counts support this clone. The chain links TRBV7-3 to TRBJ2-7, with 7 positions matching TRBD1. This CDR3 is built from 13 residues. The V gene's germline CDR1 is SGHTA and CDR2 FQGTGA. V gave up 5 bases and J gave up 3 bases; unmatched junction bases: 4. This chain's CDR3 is CASSITGDYEQYF. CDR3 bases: TGTGCCAGCAGCATTACAGGGGACTACGAGCAGTACTTC.

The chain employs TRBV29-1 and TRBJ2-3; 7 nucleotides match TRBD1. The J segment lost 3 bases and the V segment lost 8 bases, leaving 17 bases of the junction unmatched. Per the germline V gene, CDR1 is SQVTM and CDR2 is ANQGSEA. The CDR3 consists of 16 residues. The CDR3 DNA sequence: TGCAGCACTGGACAACAGACAGGGATGGGAACAGATACGCAGTATTTT. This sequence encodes CSTGQQTGMGTDTQYF.